Shown below are 30 T cell receptor beta chains from a single sample sequenced in a study of T cells in Graves' hyperthyroidism and ophthalmopathy (dated by TCRdb to between 2017 and 2020). The library was prepared using multiplex PCR. Data came from an Illumina HiSeq 2000. TCR beta CDR3 regions were amplified from RNA transcripts. For the first round of RT-PCR on the TCR CDR3, the HTBI primer set was used together with the Qiagen OneStep RT-PCR kit. The public reads were reprocessed in TCRdb via fastp at Q25 and MiXCR, keeping in-frame beta chains. Entries that share a CDR3 protein sequence are merged under the most common genes and DNA. The sample contains fewer than 200,000 distinct CDR3 sequences, about a sixth of them found a single time. The ten top clones hold 25% to 30% of the sample. Material for sequencing was blood. The source is a woman in her forties or fifties with Graves' hyperthyroidism.

Worth noting for this clonotype: This may stem from a read error, because a much larger clone lies one nucleotide away. The chain joins TRBV5-1 to TRBJ1-1; 9 bases match TRBD1. Germline assignment: CDR1 SGHRS and CDR2 YFSETQ. The CDR3 covers 16 residues. In nucleotides, the CDR3 is TGCGCCAGCAGCTTGGGGGGGACAGGGAGGTTCACTGAAGCTTCCTTT. It encodes CASSLGGTGRFTEASF.

On this clonotype itself: A much larger clone is a single base away; this may be a read error. This likely comes from a read error, as the CDR3 has no conserved phenylalanine or tryptophan at its end. This rearrangement joins TRBV7-2 to TRBJ2-5; D is ambiguous. The V gene's germline CDR1 is SGHTA and CDR2 FQGNSA. This CDR3 spans 16 amino acids. The CDR3 reads CASSQAPWSEKETQYL. CDR3 in DNA: TGCGCCAGCAGCCAAGCACCCTGGTCCGAAAAAGAGACCCAGTACCTC.

In its sample, this clonotype was seen many times. The chain has TRBV4-1 and TRBJ2-7; D is perhaps TRBD2 (5 bases). Deletions cut 1 base from V and 3 bases from J, with 10 bases between. The germline gives CDR1 MGHRA, CDR2 YSYEKL. The CDR3 is 14 amino acids. The CDR3 loop reads CASSQGPRDYEQYF. Here the CDR3 DNA reads TGCGCCAGCAGCCAAGGTCCGAGGGACTACGAGCAGTACTTC.

The chain combines TRBV2 with TRBJ2-7, with 9 bases lining up with TRBD1. Looked up from germline, CDR1 is SNHLY and CDR2 is FYNNEI. V gave up 0 bases and J gave up 5 bases; unmatched junction bases: 5. This CDR3 comprises 15 residues. CDR3 coding DNA: TGTGCCAGCAGTGAAGCCGGGACAGGGAAAAACGAGCAGTACTTC. This translates into CASSEAGTGKNEQYF.

At least ten counts were recorded for this clonotype. The rearrangement links TRBV6-1 to TRBJ1-1; maybe TRBD1 (5 bases). The CDR3 consists of 14 residues. The germline CDR1 and CDR2 sequences are MNHNS and SASEGT. Trimming removed 7 bases at V and 1 base at J, with 13 bases between. CDR3 sequence: CASTNERGNTEAFF. The CDR3 nucleotides read TGTGCCAGCACCAATGAGAGGGGGAACACTGAAGCTTTCTTT.

The chain joins TRBV4-3 to TRBJ1-5; no clear D. CDR3 size: 18 residues. Germline CDR1 reads LGHNA; CDR2 reads YSLEER. V lost 1 base to trimming and J lost 1 base, with 17 bases between them. CDR3 sequence: CASSQGVGWAVSNQPQHF. CDR3 DNA sequence: TGCGCCAGCAGCCAAGGGGTGGGCTGGGCCGTCAGCAATCAGCCCCAGCATTTT.

This clonotype was counted many times. The genes are TRBV7-9 and TRBJ1-4; 7 nucleotides align to TRBD1. V shed 3 bases and J 0 bases; nucleotides not matched to a gene: 4. The CDR3 has 16 amino acids. The germline CDR1 and CDR2 sequences are SEHNR and FQNEAQ (reference sequence). The CDR3 protein is CASSLQGDTTNEKLFF. In DNA form, the CDR3 reads TGTGCCAGCAGCTTGCAGGGGGATACAACTAATGAAAAACTGTTTTTT.

At least ten counts were recorded for this clonotype. The V and J genes are TRBV19 and TRBJ1-4; D perhaps matches TRBD1 (5 bases). There are 11 residues in the CDR3. In germline, CDR1 is LNHDA, CDR2 SQIVND (reference sequence). Trimming cost V 7 bases and J 10 bases, with 10 bases left between them. The CDR3 here is CASIYGAKLFF. The CDR3 DNA sequence: TGTGCCAGTATCTACGGGGCAAAACTGTTTTTT.

This rearrangement joins TRBV29-1 to TRBJ2-2; D gene uncertain. Between the trimmed V and J ends, which lost 5 bases and 0 bases, there was a span of 10 bases. Per germline, CDR1 SQVTM and CDR2 ANQGSEA. The CDR3 extends over 14 amino acids. CDR3 nucleotide sequence: TGCAGCGTTCCAGGAACAACGAACACCGGGGAGCTGTTTTTT. Its protein is CSVPGTTNTGELFF.

This clonotype has ten or more counts. V and J are TRBV20-1 and TRBJ1-3, with D hard to call. The germline CDR1 and CDR2 sequences are DFQATT and SNEGSKA (reference sequence). Deletions cut 5 bases from V and 8 bases from J, with 16 bases between. This CDR3 spans 13 amino acids. CDR3 sequence: CSAVDPLRHTIYF. Written as DNA, the CDR3 is TGCAGTGCTGTCGACCCACTGAGGCACACCATATATTTT.

This clonotype was seen many times. J is TRBJ2-3 and V is TRBV6-1; D might be TRBD2 (7 bases). CDR1 and CDR2 (germline): MNHNS, SASEGT. V was pared by 2 bases and J by 1 base, with 13 bases between. This CDR3 is built from 16 residues. In nucleotides, the CDR3 is TGTGCCAGCAGTGAAAGGCGCGGGGGCGGCACAGATACGCAGTATTTT. This encodes CASSERRGGGTDTQYF.

This clonotype was found many times. The V call is TRBV19, the J call TRBJ2-6; D might be TRBD1 (5 bases). The length of the CDR3 is 16 residues. Trimming left V 5 bases short and J 1 base short, with 12 bases between. The germline CDR1 and CDR2 sequences are LNHDA and SQIVND (reference sequence). The CDR3 is CASSPATASGANVLTF. The CDR3 DNA reads TGTGCCAGTAGTCCCGCGACAGCGTCTGGGGCCAACGTCCTGACTTTC.

This clonotype was detected many times. The chain couples TRBV28 to TRBJ2-1; D perhaps matches TRBD2 (6 bases). CDR1 and CDR2 from the germline V gene are MDHEN and SYDVKM. CDR3 length: 13 amino acids. Trimming took off 1 base at V and 9 bases at J, with 10 bases between the two ends. The CDR3 sequence: CASSLSGVGEQFF. In nucleotides, the CDR3 is TGTGCCAGCAGTTTATCGGGGGTGGGTGAGCAGTTCTTC.

The sample holds many counts of this clonotype. The chain recombines TRBV20-1 with TRBJ1-1; D perhaps matches TRBD1 (6 bases). The germline V gene has CDR1 DFQATT and CDR2 SNEGSKA (reference sequence). There are 13 residues in the CDR3. Trimming took off 5 bases at V and 3 bases at J, with 13 bases between the two ends. Here the CDR3 reads CSASGTLYTEAFF. CDR3 coding DNA: TGCAGTGCTTCCGGGACACTGTACACTGAAGCTTTCTTT.

In its sample, this clonotype was seen many times. Given the absence of the conserved phenylalanine or tryptophan at the CDR3 end, a read error is likely. The chain has TRBV28 and TRBJ1-2; unclear D gene. The germline V and J ends were trimmed by 5 bases and 2 bases, with 6 bases remaining between them. Germline CDR1 and CDR2: MDHEN and SYDVKM. CDR3 length: 12 amino acids. The DNA of the CDR3 is TGTGCCAGCAGTCTTGACAACTATGGCTACACCCTC. Residues: CASSLDNYGYTL.

To note about this clonotype: A read error may explain this, as a much larger clone is one base away. The chain couples TRBV7-9 to TRBJ1-5; TRBD1 might be the D (5 bases). This CDR3 has 15 amino acids. The germline V gene has CDR1 SEHNR and CDR2 FQNEAQ (reference sequence). The germline V and J ends were trimmed by 5 bases and 3 bases, with 14 bases remaining between them. The CDR3 here is CASSPTAGANQPQHF. The CDR3 DNA reads TGTGCCAGCAGCCCGACAGCCGGGGCCAATCAGCCCCAGCATTTT.

The rearrangement uses TRBV4-2 and TRBJ1-4, with D unresolved. Germline CDR1 and CDR2: LGHNA and YNFKEQ. V lost 0 bases and J 4 bases, leaving 6 bases between the germline ends. The CDR3 is 14 amino acids. Here the CDR3 DNA reads TGTGCCAGCAGCCAAGACGCGGGTAATGAAAAACTGTTTTTT. Translated, it gives CASSQDAGNEKLFF.

This clonotype came up many times. The chain carries TRBV7-9 and TRBJ2-1; TRBD2 aligns across 9 bases. The CDR3 length is 15 residues. Germline CDR1 SEHNR, CDR2 FQNEAQ (reference sequence). Trimming removed 5 bases from V and 7 bases from J; junction bases left unmatched: 9. CDR3: CASSQIGGLANEQFF. CDR3 DNA sequence: TGTGCCAGCAGCCAGATTGGGGGACTAGCAAATGAGCAGTTCTTC.

The sample holds a few counts of this clonotype. A much larger clone lies one base from this, so it may be a read error. The chain has TRBV12-3 or TRBV12-4 and TRBJ2-5, with 13 bases lining up with TRBD2. CDR3 length: 14 amino acids. V lost 2 bases, J lost 9 bases, and 3 bases stayed unmatched. This CDR3 is CASSLTSGGEAQYF. CDR3 coding DNA: TGTGCCAGCAGTTTAACTAGCGGGGGGGAGGCCCAGTACTTC.

Ten or more counts support this clonotype. The chain employs TRBV12-3 or TRBV12-4 and TRBJ2-1; 8 nucleotides line up with TRBD2. V shed 6 bases and J 8 bases; nucleotides not matched to a gene: 15. The length of the CDR3 is 16 residues. The CDR3 protein is CASRIALAGVMDEQFF. The CDR3 DNA reads as TGTGCCAGCAGGATAGCTCTAGCGGGCGTTATGGATGAGCAGTTCTTC.

The rearrangement joins TRBV2 to TRBJ2-7; 9 bases fit TRBD2. V shed 5 bases and J 2 bases; nucleotides not matched to a gene: 7. The CDR3 extends over 15 amino acids. Per the germline V gene, CDR1 is SNHLY and CDR2 is FYNNEI. CDR3 protein: CASSQLAGETYEQYF. Written as DNA, the CDR3 is TGTGCCAGCAGTCAGTTAGCGGGAGAAACCTACGAGCAGTACTTC.

This clonotype was seen many times. This CDR3 is CASSPPLGANVLTF. For the CDR3, the DNA is TGTGCCAGCAGCCCCCCTCTTGGGGCCAACGTCCTGACTTTC. The rearrangement joins TRBV7-9 to TRBJ2-6, with D unresolved. With 5 bases removed from V and 3 bases from J, the gap between germline ends came to 8 bases. Germline CDR1 SEHNR, CDR2 FQNEAQ (reference sequence). This CDR3 is 14 amino acids long.

This clonotype was recorded at least ten times. This rearrangement joins TRBV18 to TRBJ1-1, with TRBD1 as a possible D gene (5 bases). V was cut by 5 bases and J by 1 base, with 5 bases left in between. Per the germline V gene, CDR1 is KGHSH and CDR2 is LQKENI. CDR3 length: 12 amino acids. This CDR3 reads CASSTGNTEAFF. CDR3 sequence (DNA): TGTGCCAGCTCAACAGGGAACACTGAAGCTTTCTTT.

This clonotype was counted at least ten times. The J gene is TRBJ1-1, the V gene TRBV6-1; the D gene is possibly TRBD1 (5 bases). Germline loops: CDR1 MNHNS, CDR2 SASEGT. CDR3 length: 14 amino acids. V was cut by 5 bases and J by 2 bases, with 12 bases left in between. The CDR3 DNA reads TGTGCCAGCAGTTCTCGGGGGGGTAACACTGAAGCTTTCTTT. As protein: CASSSRGGNTEAFF.

This clonotype was seen at least ten times. This chain connects TRBV11-2 to TRBJ2-3; TRBD2 matches 8 bases. The CDR3 has 15 residues. J gave up 4 bases and V 1 base, and 4 bases lay outside the gene matches. The germline V gene encodes CDR1 SGHAT and CDR2 FQNNGV. As DNA, the CDR3 is TGTGCCAGCAGCTTAGCCGGGGGGGCCCCAGATACGCAGTATTTT. This gives the protein CASSLAGGAPDTQYF.

This clonotype was observed many times. The chain carries TRBV5-1 and TRBJ1-2; unclear D gene. V gave up 0 bases and J gave up 4 bases, with 10 bases separating them. This CDR3 is 14 amino acids long. Germline loops: CDR1 SGHRS, CDR2 YFSETQ. CDR3 amino acids: CASSLEGLSYGYTF. DNA for the CDR3: TGCGCCAGCAGCTTGGAAGGCCTCTCCTATGGCTACACCTTC.

At least ten counts were recorded for this clonotype. The gene calls are TRBV7-9 and TRBJ2-3; D remains ambiguous. Germline V gene lookup returns CDR1 SEHNR and CDR2 FQNEAQ (reference sequence). V lost 5 bases, J lost 7 bases, and 10 bases lay in between. The CDR3 spans 12 residues. The CDR3 DNA reads TGTGCCAGCAGCCTACTCTTTCATACGCAGTATTTT. Translation gives CASSLLFHTQYF.

In its sample, this clonotype was seen many times. This sequence joins TRBV6-6 and TRBJ2-7; weak D call: TRBD1 (6 bases). The CDR3 runs to 17 residues. V shed 0 bases and J shed 3 bases, with 18 bases lying between them. CDR1 and CDR2 from the germline V gene are MNHNY and SVGAGI (reference sequence). CDR3 protein: CASSYSNPRGGNYEQYF. The CDR3 region has the DNA TGTGCCAGCAGTTACTCGAATCCGAGAGGGGGTAACTACGAGCAGTACTTC.

This clonotype was detected ten times or more. The chain is built from TRBV6-6 and TRBJ2-7; 8 nucleotides line up with TRBD1. CDR3 length: 14 residues. From germline, CDR1 is MNHNY and CDR2 SVGAGI (reference sequence). J was trimmed by 5 bases and V by 2 bases; bases with no gene match: 5. The CDR3 DNA sequence: TGTGCCAGCAGTTACGCAGGGGGCAAGGACGAGCAGTACTTC. Translating gives CASSYAGGKDEQYF.

This clonotype has ten or more counts. V usage is TRBV11-2 and J usage is TRBJ1-1; 8 bases line up with TRBD1. In germline, CDR1 is SGHAT, CDR2 FQNNGV. Germline trimming cut 1 base from V and 8 bases from J; bases unmatched to any gene: 3. CDR3 length: 13 amino acids. CDR3: CASSLVAGGEAFF. Written as DNA, the CDR3 is TGTGCCAGCAGCTTAGTTGCAGGGGGCGAAGCTTTCTTT.